Following are 14 T cell receptor beta chains from one sample sequenced in a study of identical twins. MiXCR, applied by TCRdb to the 5' RACE reads, yields one record per CDR3 protein. The sample consists of hundreds of thousands of distinct CDR3 sequences, 6% to 8% of them appearing once. This sample was shared with a second study, whose subject was yellow fever vaccine responses in identical twins.

Sequencing was performed on CD8+ T cells sorted from blood. All receptors come from a woman younger than 30 in good health.

This clonotype turned up a few times. This sequence joins TRBV29-1 and TRBJ1-2; 9 bases are a match to TRBD1. The CDR3 has 13 residues. V dropped 0 bases and J dropped 10; count of bases not matched to a gene: 6. Germline CDR1 is SQVTM and CDR2 is ANQGSEA. CDR3 protein: CSVEDSTGGVYTF. The CDR3 DNA reads as TGCAGCGTTGAAGATTCAACAGGGGGCGTCTACACCTTC.

The rearrangement joins TRBV11-1 to TRBJ1-1; the D is unclear. Germline V gene data show CDR1 as SGHAT and CDR2 as FQDESV (reference sequence). CDR3 size: 15 residues. The V gene lost 5 bases and the J gene lost 1 base, with 14 bases spanning the gap. CDR3 protein: CASSLHPSGNTEAFF. The CDR3 DNA sequence: TGTGCCAGCAGCCTCCACCCCTCAGGGAACACTGAAGCTTTCTTT.

The chain carries TRBV6-5 and TRBJ2-7; 8 nucleotides match TRBD1. The CDR3 totals 18 residues. Germline CDR1 and CDR2: MNHEY and SVGAGI. V lost 4 bases and J lost 6; bases outside the gene matches: 20. Written as DNA, the CDR3 is TGTGCCAGCAGTTTATCATGGACAGGGTGGTTGCGGGGCTCCGAGCAGTACTTC. Translated: CASSLSWTGWLRGSEQYF.

The rearrangement uses TRBV5-1 and TRBJ2-5; D is possibly TRBD1 or TRBD2 (6 bases each). From germline, CDR1 is SGHRS and CDR2 YFSETQ. V was trimmed by 0 bases and J by 1 base, leaving 10 bases between them. The CDR3 loop spans 15 amino acids. The chain's CDR3 is CASSLDGGPQETQYF. CDR3 sequence (DNA): TGCGCCAGCAGCTTGGACGGGGGCCCCCAAGAGACCCAGTACTTC. Drawing the rest from reference TRBV5-1 and TRBJ2-5, the complete variable domain is KAGVTQTPRYLIKTRGQQVTLSCSPISGHRSVSWYQQTPGQGLQFLFEYFSETQRNKGNFPGRFSGRQFSNSRSEMNVSTLELGDSALYLCASSLDGGPQETQYFGPGTRLLVL.

V usage is TRBV7-9 and J usage is TRBJ2-4, with D possibly matching TRBD1 (6 bases). The CDR3 is 17 amino acids. Trimming left V 4 bases short and J 1 base short, with 17 bases between. Germline V CDR1 and CDR2: SEHNR, FQNEAQ (reference sequence). CDR3 residues: CASSSNRERLAKNIQYF. In nucleotides, the CDR3 is TGTGCCAGCAGCTCGAACAGGGAGAGACTTGCCAAAAACATTCAGTACTTC.

This clonotype was detected a few times. This sequence joins TRBV27 and TRBJ2-5; tentative D call: TRBD1 (6 bases). V lost 5 bases, J lost 4 bases, and 17 bases lay in between. This CDR3 is 15 amino acids long. The germline CDR1 and CDR2 sequences are MNHEY and SMNVEV (reference sequence). The CDR3: CASSILTGNRETQYF. The CDR3 DNA follows: TGTGCCAGCAGTATCCTAACAGGGAACCGAGAGACCCAGTACTTC.

This clonotype has just a few counts. The CDR3 loop reads CASSIDRLGTEAFF. The DNA for the CDR3 is TGCGCCAGCAGCATTGACAGGCTGGGCACTGAAGCTTTCTTT. The rearrangement links TRBV5-1 to TRBJ1-1; tentative D call: TRBD1 (6 bases). CDR1 and CDR2 from the germline V gene are SGHRS and YFSETQ. Trimming cost V 4 bases and J 4 bases, with 14 bases left between them. The CDR3 is made up of 14 amino acids.

This clonotype was observed a handful of times. The rearrangement uses TRBV12-3 or TRBV12-4 and TRBJ2-1, with a tentative D call TRBD1 (7 bases). Trimming cost V 6 bases and J 10 bases, with 22 bases left between them. The CDR3 runs to 15 residues. As DNA, the CDR3 is TGTGCCAGCAGGCGAACCGGGACAGTACTAGCCGAGCAGTTCTTC. Translating it yields CASRRTGTVLAEQFF.

This clonotype appeared many times. This chain joins TRBV4-1 and TRBJ2-7; D may be TRBD1 (5 bases). The V gene lost 1 base and the J gene lost 3 bases, with 7 bases spanning the gap. CDR3 length: 13 amino acids. Germline-derived CDR1 and CDR2 are MGHRA and YSYEKL. The CDR3 loop is CASSQGDSYEQYV. The CDR3 DNA follows: TGCGCCAGCAGCCAAGGAGACAGCTACGAGCAGTACGTC.

The table lists this clonotype with many counts. The V call is TRBV5-1, the J call TRBJ2-1, with 14 bases aligning to TRBD2. V lost 4 bases and J lost 0; bases outside the gene matches: 3. The germline V gene encodes CDR1 SGHRS and CDR2 YFSETQ. This CDR3 is built from 17 residues. The CDR3 spells CASSGGTSGSSYNEQFF. The CDR3 bases are TGCGCCAGCAGCGGAGGGACTAGCGGGAGCTCCTACAATGAGCAGTTCTTC.

This clonotype was found many times. The rearrangement joins TRBV27 to TRBJ2-1; 10 bases align to TRBD2. Germline V lookup: CDR1 MNHEY, CDR2 SMNVEV (reference sequence). This CDR3 is built from 15 residues. The V and J ends lost 1 base and 7 bases, in that order; junction bases with no gene match: 4. The CDR3 nucleotides are TGTGCCAGCAGTTTATATAGCGGGGGGCCTAATGAGCAGTTCTTC. Protein: CASSLYSGGPNEQFF.

This clonotype has ten or more counts. The V gene is TRBV4-1, the J gene TRBJ1-3; D uncertain. Germline-derived CDR1 and CDR2 are MGHRA and YSYEKL. The CDR3 loop spans 16 amino acids. Between the trimmed V and J ends, which lost 1 base and 1 base, there was a span of 11 bases. The CDR3 DNA follows: TGCGCCAGCAGCCAAGTCACCGGCCGATCTGGAAACACCATATATTTT. Translating it yields CASSQVTGRSGNTIYF.

A few counts support this clonotype. J is TRBJ2-7 and V is TRBV7-9, with D possibly TRBD1 on 5 matching bases. Germline loops: CDR1 SEHNR, CDR2 FQNEAQ (reference sequence). This CDR3 is built from 11 residues. The V end was cut by 4 bases, the J end by 7 bases, with 8 bases between. The chain's CDR3 is CASSSKGEQYF. DNA for the CDR3: TGTGCCAGCAGCTCCAAGGGGGAGCAGTACTTC.

In this sample, this clonotype turned up many times. V usage is TRBV7-9 and J usage is TRBJ2-1, with 8 bases aligning to TRBD2. J was trimmed by 6 bases and V by 7 bases; bases with no gene match: 8. CDR1 and CDR2 from the germline V gene are SEHNR and FQNEAQ (reference sequence). CDR3 length equals 14 residues. CDR3 residues: CASNKRGPVNEQFF. DNA for the CDR3: TGTGCCAGCAACAAGCGGGGGCCAGTCAATGAGCAGTTCTTC.